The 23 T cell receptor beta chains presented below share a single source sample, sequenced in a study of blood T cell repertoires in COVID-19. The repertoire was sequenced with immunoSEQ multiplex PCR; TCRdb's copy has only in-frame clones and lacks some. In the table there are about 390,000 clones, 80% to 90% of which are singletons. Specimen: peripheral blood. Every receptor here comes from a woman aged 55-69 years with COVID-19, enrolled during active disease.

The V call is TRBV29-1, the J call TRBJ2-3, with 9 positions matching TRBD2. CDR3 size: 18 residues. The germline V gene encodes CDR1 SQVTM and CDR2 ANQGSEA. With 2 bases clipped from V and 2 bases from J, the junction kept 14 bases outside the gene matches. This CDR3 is CSVEPSGVVRRPTDTQYF. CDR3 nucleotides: TGCAGCGTTGAACCTAGCGGGGTGGTTAGGAGGCCCACAGATACGCAGTATTTT.

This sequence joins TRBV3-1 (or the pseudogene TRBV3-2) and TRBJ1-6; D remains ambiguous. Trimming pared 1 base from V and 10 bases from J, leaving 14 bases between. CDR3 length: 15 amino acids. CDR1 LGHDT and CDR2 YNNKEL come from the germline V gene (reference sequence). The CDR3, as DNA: TGTGCCAGCAGCCAAGGGCCGGGAACGAACTCACCCCTCCACTTT. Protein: CASSQGPGTNSPLHF.

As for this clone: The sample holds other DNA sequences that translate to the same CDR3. Here the CDR3 reads CSVRTDKETQYF. The DNA of the CDR3 is TGCAGCGTTAGGACAGACAAAGAGACCCAGTACTTC. This chain links TRBV29-1 with TRBJ2-5; a weak D match, TRBD1 (6 bases). Trimming pared 5 bases from V and 3 bases from J, leaving 10 bases between. Germline lookup yields CDR1 SQVTM and CDR2 ANQGSEA. The CDR3 loop spans 12 amino acids.

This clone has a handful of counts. This CDR3 is CATRRGLYPRSTEAFF. The DNA for the CDR3 is TGTGCCACTCGACGGGGACTTTACCCGAGGAGCACTGAAGCTTTCTTT. The V call is TRBV27, the J call TRBJ1-1; weak D call: TRBD1 (5 bases). V dropped 10 bases and J dropped 4 bases, with 25 bases sitting between them. The CDR3 runs 16 residues. Germline-derived CDR1 and CDR2 are MNHEY and SMNVEV (reference sequence).

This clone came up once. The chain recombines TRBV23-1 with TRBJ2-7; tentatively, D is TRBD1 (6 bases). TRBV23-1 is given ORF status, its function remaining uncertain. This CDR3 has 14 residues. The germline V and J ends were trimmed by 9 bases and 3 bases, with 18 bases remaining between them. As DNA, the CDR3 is TGCGCCAGTAACTATCCGGGACATAGCTACGAGCAGTACTTC. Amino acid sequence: CASNYPGHSYEQYF.

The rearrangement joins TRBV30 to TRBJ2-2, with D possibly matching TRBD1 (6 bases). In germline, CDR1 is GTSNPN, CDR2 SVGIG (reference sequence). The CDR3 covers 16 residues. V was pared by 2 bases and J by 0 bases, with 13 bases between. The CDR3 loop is CAWSRSRTANTGELFF. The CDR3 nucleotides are TGTGCCTGGAGTAGGTCTAGGACAGCGAACACCGGGGAGCTGTTTTTT.

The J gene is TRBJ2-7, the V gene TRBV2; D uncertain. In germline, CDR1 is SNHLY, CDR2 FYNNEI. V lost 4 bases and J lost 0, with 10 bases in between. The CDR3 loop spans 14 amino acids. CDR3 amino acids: CASSGVQSSYEQYF. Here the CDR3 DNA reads TGTGCCAGCAGTGGAGTACAGAGCTCCTACGAGCAGTACTTC.

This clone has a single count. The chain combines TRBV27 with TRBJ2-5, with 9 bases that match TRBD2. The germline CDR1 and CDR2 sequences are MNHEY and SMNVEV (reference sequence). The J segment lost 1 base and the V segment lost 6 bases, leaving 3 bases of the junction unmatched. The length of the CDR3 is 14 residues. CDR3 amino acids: CASRERGAQETQYF. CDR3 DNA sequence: TGTGCCAGCAGGGAGCGGGGGGCCCAAGAGACCCAGTACTTC.

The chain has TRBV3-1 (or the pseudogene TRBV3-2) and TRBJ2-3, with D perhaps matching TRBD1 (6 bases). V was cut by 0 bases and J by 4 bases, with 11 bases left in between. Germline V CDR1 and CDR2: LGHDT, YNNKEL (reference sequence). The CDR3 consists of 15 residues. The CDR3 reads CASSQDWGPADTQYF. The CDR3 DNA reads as TGTGCCAGCAGCCAAGACTGGGGGCCAGCAGATACGCAGTATTTT.

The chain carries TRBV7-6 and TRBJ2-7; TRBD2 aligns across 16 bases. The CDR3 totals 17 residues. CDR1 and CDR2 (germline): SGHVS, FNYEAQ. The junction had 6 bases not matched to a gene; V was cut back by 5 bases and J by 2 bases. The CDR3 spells CASSPGLAGGRTYEQYF. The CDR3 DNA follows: TGTGCCAGCAGCCCGGGACTAGCGGGGGGGCGTACCTACGAGCAGTACTTC.

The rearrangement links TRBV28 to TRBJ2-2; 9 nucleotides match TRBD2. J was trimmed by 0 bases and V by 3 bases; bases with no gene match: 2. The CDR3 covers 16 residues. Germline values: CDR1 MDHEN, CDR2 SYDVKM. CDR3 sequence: CASSFSGGANTGELFF. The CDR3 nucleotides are TGTGCCAGCAGTTTTAGCGGGGGTGCGAACACCGGGGAGCTGTTTTTT.

In nucleotides, the CDR3 is TGCGCCAGCAGCTTGGCCGTAGTAGCAGCAGATACGCAGTATTTT. Its protein is CASSLAVVAADTQYF. The chain joins TRBV5-1 to TRBJ2-3, with no clear D. Germline V gene data show CDR1 as SGHRS and CDR2 as YFSETQ. CDR3 length: 15 residues. With 0 bases removed from V and 4 bases from J, the gap between germline ends came to 12 bases.

The CDR3 spells CASSLYVSSQGRTEAFF. For the CDR3, the DNA is TGCGCCAGCAGCTTGTACGTTTCGAGTCAGGGAAGGACTGAAGCTTTCTTT. The chain couples TRBV5-1 to TRBJ1-1, with TRBD1 as a possible D gene (5 bases). The CDR3 is 17 residues long. The germline V gene encodes CDR1 SGHRS and CDR2 YFSETQ. V lost 1 base and J lost 5, with 21 bases in between. Together with reference TRBV5-1 and TRBJ1-1, the CDR3 gives the full variable domain: KAGVTQTPRYLIKTRGQQVTLSCSPISGHRSVSWYQQTPGQGLQFLFEYFSETQRNKGNFPGRFSGRQFSNSRSEMNVSTLELGDSALYLCASSLYVSSQGRTEAFFGQGTRLTVV.

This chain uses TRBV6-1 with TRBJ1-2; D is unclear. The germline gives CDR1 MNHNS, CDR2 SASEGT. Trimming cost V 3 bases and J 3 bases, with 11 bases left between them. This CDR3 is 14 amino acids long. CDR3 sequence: CASSEADSDYGYTF. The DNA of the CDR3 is TGTGCCAGCAGTGAGGCGGATTCCGACTATGGCTACACCTTC.

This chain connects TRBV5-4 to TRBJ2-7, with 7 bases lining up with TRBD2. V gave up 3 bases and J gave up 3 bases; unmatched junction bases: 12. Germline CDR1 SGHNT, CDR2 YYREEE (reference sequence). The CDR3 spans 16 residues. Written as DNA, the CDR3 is TGTGCCAGCAGCTCCGGGAGGAAGCGTCTATACTACGAGCAGTACTTC. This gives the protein CASSSGRKRLYYEQYF.

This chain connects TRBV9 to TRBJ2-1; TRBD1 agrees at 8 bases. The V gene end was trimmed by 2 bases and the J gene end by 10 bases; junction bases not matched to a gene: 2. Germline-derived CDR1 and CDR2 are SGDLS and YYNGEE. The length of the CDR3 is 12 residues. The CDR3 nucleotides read TGTGCCAGCAGCGTGGGGGACAGGGAGCAGTTCTTC. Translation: CASSVGDREQFF.

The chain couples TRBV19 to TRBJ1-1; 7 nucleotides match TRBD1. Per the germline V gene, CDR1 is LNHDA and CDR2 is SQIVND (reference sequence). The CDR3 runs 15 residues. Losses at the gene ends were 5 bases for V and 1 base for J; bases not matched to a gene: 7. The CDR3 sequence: CASSSRDRPNTEAFF. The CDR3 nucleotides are TGTGCCAGTAGTTCACGGGACAGACCGAACACTGAAGCTTTCTTT.

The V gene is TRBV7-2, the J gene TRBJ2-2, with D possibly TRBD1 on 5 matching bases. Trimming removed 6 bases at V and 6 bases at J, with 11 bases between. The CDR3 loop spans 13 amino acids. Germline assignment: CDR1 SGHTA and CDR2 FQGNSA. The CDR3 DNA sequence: TGTGCCAGCAGGGCAGGGTGGGCCGGGGAGCTGTTTTTT. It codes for CASRAGWAGELFF.

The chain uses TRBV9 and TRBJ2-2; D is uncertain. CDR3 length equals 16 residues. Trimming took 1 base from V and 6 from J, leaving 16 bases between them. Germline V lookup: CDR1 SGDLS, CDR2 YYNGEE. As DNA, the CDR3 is TGTGCCAGCAGCGTACAAACACAGCCGTCAGCCGGGGAGCTGTTTTTT. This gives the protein CASSVQTQPSAGELFF.

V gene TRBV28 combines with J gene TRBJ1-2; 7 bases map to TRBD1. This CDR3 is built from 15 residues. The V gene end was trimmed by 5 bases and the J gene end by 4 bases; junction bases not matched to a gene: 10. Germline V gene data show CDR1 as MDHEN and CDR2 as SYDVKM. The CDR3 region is CASSARDSLGYGYTF. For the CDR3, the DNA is TGTGCCAGCAGTGCTCGGGACAGCCTAGGCTATGGCTACACCTTC.

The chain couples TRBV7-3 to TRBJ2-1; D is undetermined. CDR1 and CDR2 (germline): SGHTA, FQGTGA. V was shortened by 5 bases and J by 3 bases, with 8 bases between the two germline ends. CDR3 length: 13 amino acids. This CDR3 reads CASSHNNYNEQFF. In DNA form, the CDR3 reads TGTGCCAGCAGCCATAACAACTACAATGAGCAGTTCTTC.

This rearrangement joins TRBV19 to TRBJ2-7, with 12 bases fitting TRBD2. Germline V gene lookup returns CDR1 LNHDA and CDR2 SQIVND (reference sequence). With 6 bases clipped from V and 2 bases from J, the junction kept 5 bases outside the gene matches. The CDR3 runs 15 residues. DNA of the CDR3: TGTGCCAGTAGCATTACTAGCGGGGGGACCTACGAGCAGTACTTC. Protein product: CASSITSGGTYEQYF.

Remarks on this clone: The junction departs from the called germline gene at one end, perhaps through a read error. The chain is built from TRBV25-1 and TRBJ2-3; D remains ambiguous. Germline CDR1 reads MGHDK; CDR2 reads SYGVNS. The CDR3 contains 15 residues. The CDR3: CASSAGGRHTYTQYF. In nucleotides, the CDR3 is TGTGCCAGCAGTGCGGGTGGCCGCCACACATATACGCAGTATTTT. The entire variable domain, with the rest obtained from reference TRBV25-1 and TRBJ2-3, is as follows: EADIYQTPRYLVIGTGKKITLECSQTMGHDKMYWYQQDPGMELHLIHYSYGVNSTEKGDLSSESTVSRIRTEHFPLTLESARPSHTSQYLCASSAGGRHTYTQYFGPGTRLTVL.